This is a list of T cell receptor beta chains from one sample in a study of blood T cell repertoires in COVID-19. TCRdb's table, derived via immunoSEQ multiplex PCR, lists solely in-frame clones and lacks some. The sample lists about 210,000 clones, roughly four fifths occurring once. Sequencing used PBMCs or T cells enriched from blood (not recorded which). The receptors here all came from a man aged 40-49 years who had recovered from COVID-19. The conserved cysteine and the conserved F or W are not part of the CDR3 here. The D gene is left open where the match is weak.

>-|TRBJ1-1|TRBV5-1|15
ASSSRGARGLKTEAF
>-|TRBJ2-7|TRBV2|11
ASIRTERGEQY
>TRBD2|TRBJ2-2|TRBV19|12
ATTGGLVTGELF
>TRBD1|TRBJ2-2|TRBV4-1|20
ASSQRQGDTLKGPSNTGELF
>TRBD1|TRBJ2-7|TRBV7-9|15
ASSSTPGTGEAYEQY
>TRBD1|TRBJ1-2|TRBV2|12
ASSGTGGSYGYT
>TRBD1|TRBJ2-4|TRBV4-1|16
ASSLGQGDFLAKNIQY
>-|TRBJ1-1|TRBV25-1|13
AIQGRNEESTEAF
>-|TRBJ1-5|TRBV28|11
ATATYSNQPQH
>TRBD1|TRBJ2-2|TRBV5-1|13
ASSRDRGNTGELF
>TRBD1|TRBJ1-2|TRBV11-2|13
ASSSDRGVSYGYT
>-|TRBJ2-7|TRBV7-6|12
ASSLAGGMDEQY
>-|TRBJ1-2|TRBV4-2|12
ASSQVGGGLGYT
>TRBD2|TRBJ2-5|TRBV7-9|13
ASSILAGVVETQY
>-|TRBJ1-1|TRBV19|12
ASSIPQMNTEAF
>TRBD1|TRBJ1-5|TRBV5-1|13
ASSLEGASNQPQH
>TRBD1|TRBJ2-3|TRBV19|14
ASSMGGQGRTDTQY
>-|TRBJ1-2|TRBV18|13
ASSPPPNSDYGYT
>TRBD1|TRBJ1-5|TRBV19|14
ASSQRGQGGNQPQH
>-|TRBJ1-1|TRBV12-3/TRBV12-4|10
ASSLVGRHAF
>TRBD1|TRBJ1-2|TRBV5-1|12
ASWSDRVGYGYT
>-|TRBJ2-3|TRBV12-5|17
ASGLVGVRAGYSTDTQY
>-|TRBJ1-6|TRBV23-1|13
ASSQGGGGNSPLH
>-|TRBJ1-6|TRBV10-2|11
ASSMGGRSPLH
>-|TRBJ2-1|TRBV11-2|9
ASSRYNEQF
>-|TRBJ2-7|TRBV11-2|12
ASSFHSGAYEQY
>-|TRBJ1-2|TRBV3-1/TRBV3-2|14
ASSQGTTGYGYGYT
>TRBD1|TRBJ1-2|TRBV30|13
AWSTGTGTIYGYT
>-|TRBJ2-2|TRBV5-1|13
ASSPGVENTGELF
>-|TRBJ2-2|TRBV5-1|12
ASSLGQNTGELF
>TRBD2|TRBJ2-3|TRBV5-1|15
ASSLETRRGATDTQY
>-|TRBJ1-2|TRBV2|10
ARETESYGYT
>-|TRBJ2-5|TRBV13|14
ASSLQGGPRFETQY
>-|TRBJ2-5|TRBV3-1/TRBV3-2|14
ASSQVMGAEEETQY
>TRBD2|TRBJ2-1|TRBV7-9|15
ASSTRTIGTRAWEQF
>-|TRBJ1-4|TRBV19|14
ASSPGVTTTNEKLF
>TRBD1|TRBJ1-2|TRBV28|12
ASSSPGQHYGYT
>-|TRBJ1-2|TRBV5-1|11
ASSVQGNYGYT